The 12 T cell receptor beta chains below all came from one sample that was sequenced in a study of blood T cell repertoires in COVID-19. Generated by immunoSEQ multiplex PCR, the TCRdb table keeps only in-frame clones and is missing some. Among about 410,000 clones listed, approximately 90% were seen once. Material: peripheral blood. The source of these receptors is a woman aged 30 to 39 with active or convalescent COVID-19.

This clone has only one observation. The rearrangement uses TRBV2 and TRBJ1-2; 7 bases fit TRBD1. In germline, CDR1 is SNHLY, CDR2 FYNNEI. The trim removed 6 bases at V and 8 bases at J, leaving 12 bases unmatched. The CDR3 runs 14 residues. CDR3: CASSLLEGAQGYTF. The CDR3 DNA is TGTGCCAGCAGCCTATTAGAGGGGGCGCAAGGCTACACCTTC. Looking up the rest from reference TRBV2 and TRBJ1-2 gives the full variable domain: EPEVTQTPSHQVTQMGQEVILRCVPISNHLYFYWYRQILGQKVEFLVSFYNNEISEKSEIFDDQFSVERPDGSNFTLKIRSTKLEDSAMYFCASSLLEGAQGYTFGSGTRLTVV.

J is TRBJ2-1 and V is TRBV3-1 (or the pseudogene TRBV3-2), with 7 nucleotides matching TRBD1. The germline V gene has CDR1 LGHDT and CDR2 YNNKEL (reference sequence). The CDR3 has 16 amino acids. V was pared by 4 bases and J by 4 bases, with 10 bases of the junction left unmatched. In nucleotides, the CDR3 is TGTGCCAGCAGCCCGAGACAGGGCTTGGGGTACAATGAGCAGTTCTTC. Protein: CASSPRQGLGYNEQFF.

This clone occurred once. The chain has TRBV12-5 and TRBJ1-5; 8 bases line up with TRBD1. V trimming: 4 bases; J trimming: 3 bases; junction bases outside the gene matches: 11. The CDR3 is 17 amino acids. Germline values: CDR1 LGHNT, CDR2 FRNRAP. The CDR3 spells CASGWSPDRVANQPQHF. The CDR3 DNA is TGTGCTAGTGGTTGGAGCCCGGACAGGGTGGCCAATCAGCCCCAGCATTTT.

This rearrangement joins TRBV25-1 to TRBJ2-7; 8 nucleotides align to TRBD2. Trimming removed 4 bases from V and 0 bases from J; junction bases left unmatched: 8. This CDR3 contains 16 residues. Germline values: CDR1 MGHDK, CDR2 SYGVNS. In nucleotides, the CDR3 is TGTGCCAGCAGTGCTCTCTCGACTAGCGACTCCTACGAGCAGTACTTC. It codes for CASSALSTSDSYEQYF.

The chain recombines TRBV19 with TRBJ1-2; TRBD1 matches at 9 bases. The V and J ends lost 5 bases and 7 bases, in that order; junction bases with no gene match: 8. Germline V CDR1 and CDR2: LNHDA, SQIVND (reference sequence). The CDR3 is 14 amino acids. This CDR3 reads CASSLPGQGGGYTF. CDR3 nucleotides: TGTGCCAGTAGTCTCCCGGGACAGGGTGGTGGCTACACCTTC.

This rearrangement joins TRBV6-2 or TRBV6-3 to TRBJ2-3, with D uncertain. The CDR3 has 11 residues. Trimming shortened V by 6 bases and J by 6 bases, and 7 bases separated the two germline ends. Germline assignment: CDR1 MNHEY and CDR2 SVGEGT. Written as DNA, the CDR3 is TGTGCCAGCAGCCCCTATGATACGCAGTATTTT. Translation: CASSPYDTQYF.

The chain joins TRBV6-5 to TRBJ2-5; possible D gene TRBD2, 5 bases. The CDR3 spans 13 residues. Germline values: CDR1 MNHEY, CDR2 SVGAGI. Trimming pared 0 bases from V and 3 bases from J, leaving 5 bases between. CDR3 nucleotide sequence: TGTGCCAGCAGTTACTCGAGGGAAGAGACCCAGTACTTC. This gives the protein CASSYSREETQYF.

The rearrangement joins TRBV12-3 or TRBV12-4 to TRBJ2-2, with D unresolved. This CDR3 region has 13 residues. V was shortened by 6 bases and J by 2 bases, with 7 bases between the two germline ends. CDR3 in DNA: TGTGCCAGCAGCCCGAGTAACACCGGGGAGCTGTTTTTT. Translated, it gives CASSPSNTGELFF.

The CDR3 region has the DNA TGTGCCAGCAGTGTGACTAGCGGACCCTACAATGAGCAGTTCTTC. Encoded protein: CASSVTSGPYNEQFF. This chain joins TRBV2 and TRBJ2-1, with 9 bases that match TRBD2. There are 15 residues in the CDR3. Germline CDR1 is SNHLY and CDR2 is FYNNEI. The junction had 3 bases not matched to a gene; V was cut back by 4 bases and J by 2 bases.

The rearrangement uses TRBV10-3 and TRBJ1-5, with 7 bases identical to TRBD1. There are 15 residues in the CDR3. Germline loops: CDR1 ENHRY, CDR2 SYGVKD. Germline trimming cut 5 bases from V and 1 base from J; bases unmatched to any gene: 5. In nucleotides, the CDR3 is TGTGCCATCAGTAATGGACAGGCCAGCAATCAGCCCCAGCATTTT. Translating it yields CAISNGQASNQPQHF.

V usage is TRBV5-1 and J usage is TRBJ1-2; D not certain. Germline V gene lookup returns CDR1 SGHRS and CDR2 YFSETQ. Between the trimmed V and J ends, which lost 4 bases and 3 bases, there was a span of 10 bases. This CDR3 contains 13 residues. This chain's CDR3 is CASSVDTDYGYTF. The CDR3 DNA reads as TGCGCCAGCAGCGTCGATACTGACTATGGCTACACCTTC.

The chain uses TRBV6-5 and TRBJ1-2; tentatively, D is TRBD1 (6 bases). CDR3 length equals 11 residues. Germline V gene sequence: CDR1 MNHEY, CDR2 SVGAGI. The V and J ends lost 5 bases and 9 bases respectively, with 10 bases between them. CDR3 protein: CASSPGTRYTF. In DNA form, the CDR3 reads TGTGCCAGCAGTCCCGGGACACGCTACACCTTC.